A single sample gave rise to the 17 T cell receptor beta chains below, sequenced in a study of T-cell reconstitution after alpha-beta-depleted transplantation in children. Using unique molecular identifiers, the investigators prepared the TCRbeta library. TCRdb passed the PCR reads through MiXCR, listing each CDR3 protein once. The sample carries over 150,000 distinct CDR3 sequences, more than 9.5% recorded once. Sequencing used PBMCs, obtained before TCRalphabeta/CD19-depleted stem cell transplant. The receptors shown here come from a boy between 2 and 10 years old with acute myeloid leukemia, due to receive a stem cell transplant.

This clonotype was seen repeatedly, ten times or more. The chain carries TRBV5-1 and TRBJ2-2; D may be TRBD2 (6 bases). This CDR3 has 16 amino acids. Trimming took off 3 bases at V and 0 bases at J, with 12 bases between the two ends. Germline lookup yields CDR1 SGHRS and CDR2 YFSETQ. DNA of the CDR3: TGCGCCAGCAGCTGGGATAGCGGTCCGAACACCGGGGAGCTGTTTTTT. Encoded protein: CASSWDSGPNTGELFF.

The sample holds many counts of this clonotype. The V gene is TRBV5-8, the J gene TRBJ1-2; D is undetermined. Trimming took 1 base from V and 4 from J, leaving 11 bases between them. From germline, CDR1 is SGHTS and CDR2 YDEGEE. CDR3 length equals 14 residues. CDR3 nucleotide sequence: TGTGCCAGCAGCTTGTTCGTCAGCACCTATGGCTACACCTTC. Protein product: CASSLFVSTYGYTF.

At least ten counts were recorded for this clonotype. The CDR3 loop reads CASSSPFRRSGEAYNEQFF. Here the CDR3 DNA reads TGTGCCAGCAGTTCTCCTTTCCGGCGCAGCGGAGAAGCCTACAATGAGCAGTTCTTC. This chain uses TRBV28 with TRBJ2-1; maybe TRBD2 (5 bases). Germline V gene lookup returns CDR1 MDHEN and CDR2 SYDVKM. V shed 4 bases and J shed 2 bases, with 24 bases lying between them. CDR3 length equals 19 residues.

This clonotype was picked up many times. The chain has TRBV20-1 and TRBJ2-2; 8 bases agree with TRBD1. This CDR3 contains 15 residues. V lost 6 bases and J lost 7; bases outside the gene matches: 13. Germline assignment: CDR1 DFQATT and CDR2 SNEGSKA (reference sequence). CDR3 in amino acids: CSARSMDREIGELFF. CDR3 DNA sequence: TGCAGTGCCCGATCCATGGACAGGGAAATCGGGGAGCTGTTTTTT.

This clonotype was observed many times. The chain is built from TRBV5-5 and TRBJ1-4; D is unresolved. Germline V gene data show CDR1 as SGHKS and CDR2 as YYEKEE (reference sequence). Trimming left V 0 bases short and J 0 bases short, with 6 bases between. The CDR3 is 15 residues long. The CDR3 sequence: CASSLAGATNEKLFF. In DNA form, the CDR3 reads TGTGCCAGCAGCTTGGCCGGCGCAACTAATGAAAAACTGTTTTTT.

At least ten counts were recorded for this clonotype. The chain uses TRBV28 and TRBJ1-2, with 10 bases fitting TRBD1. The V gene's germline CDR1 is MDHEN and CDR2 SYDVKM. Trimming removed 2 bases from V and 8 bases from J; junction bases left unmatched: 8. This CDR3 spans 15 amino acids. CDR3 region: CASSLAGTGALGYTF. The DNA for the CDR3 is TGTGCCAGCAGTTTAGCCGGGACAGGGGCTCTCGGCTACACCTTC.

This clonotype was counted ten times or more. The rearrangement links TRBV2 to TRBJ2-1, with a possible D match to TRBD1 (6 bases). V shed 6 bases and J shed 5 bases, with 17 bases lying between them. The CDR3 is 15 residues long. In germline, CDR1 is SNHLY, CDR2 FYNNEI. CDR3 amino acids: CASRVDRLQNNEQFF. CDR3 DNA sequence: TGTGCCAGCAGGGTTGACAGGTTACAAAACAATGAGCAGTTCTTC.

Only a few counts were recorded for this clonotype. V gene TRBV6-5 combines with J gene TRBJ2-6, with 7 bases aligning to TRBD1. V lost 2 bases to trimming and J lost 4 bases; unmatched junction nucleotides: 11. CDR1 is MNHEY, CDR2 SVGAGI, per germline. This CDR3 is 18 amino acids long. DNA of the CDR3: TGTGCCAGCAGTTACGACAGGGCACGAATACGGGGGGCCAACGTCCTGACTTTC. Translated, it gives CASSYDRARIRGANVLTF.

This clonotype was found many times. The genes are TRBV5-1 and TRBJ2-3; TRBD2 matches at 9 bases. CDR3 length: 16 amino acids. Germline V gene lookup returns CDR1 SGHRS and CDR2 YFSETQ. Trimming at V came to 4 bases and at J to 1 base, leaving 7 bases not matched to a gene. CDR3 residues: CASSMWASGGTDTQYF. The CDR3, as DNA: TGCGCCAGCAGCATGTGGGCTAGCGGGGGCACAGATACGCAGTATTTT.

This clonotype was found many times. The chain couples TRBV3-1 to TRBJ1-6, with 7 bases lining up with TRBD1. The V gene end was trimmed by 3 bases and the J gene end by 10 bases; junction bases not matched to a gene: 3. This CDR3 has 13 amino acids. Looked up from germline, CDR1 is LGHDT and CDR2 is YNNKEL (reference sequence). DNA of the CDR3: TGTGCCAGCAGCCAGACAGGGTGGTCACCCCTCCACTTT. As protein: CASSQTGWSPLHF.

This clonotype came up many times. The chain is built from TRBV11-2 and TRBJ2-5; D gene ambiguous. The ends were cut back, 5 bases at V and 5 bases at J, with 12 bases in the middle. The CDR3 has 13 residues. Germline V gives CDR1 SGHAT, CDR2 FQNNGV. This CDR3 reads CASSGPARETQYF. The CDR3 DNA reads as TGTGCCAGCAGCGGACCAGCGCGTGAGACCCAGTACTTC. Full variable domain (missing parts from reference TRBV11-2 and TRBJ2-5): EAGVAQSPRYKIIEKRQSVAFWCNPISGHATLYWYQQILGQGPKLLIQFQNNGVVDDSQLPKDRFSAERLKGVDSTLKIQPAKLEDSAVYLCASSGPARETQYFGPGTRLLVL.

There are many counts of this clonotype. The chain couples TRBV7-2 to TRBJ2-7; D unclear. The CDR3 contains 14 residues. Trimming stripped 1 base from V and 2 bases from J, with 9 bases between. The germline gives CDR1 SGHTA, CDR2 FQGNSA. This CDR3 reads CASSLGLDPYEQYF. CDR3 in DNA: TGTGCCAGCAGCTTAGGGCTGGACCCCTACGAGCAGTACTTC.

A few counts support this clonotype. The V gene is TRBV3-1, the J gene TRBJ1-5; a weak D match, TRBD1 (5 bases). The CDR3 covers 14 residues. Germline assignment: CDR1 LGHDT and CDR2 YNNKEL (reference sequence). V lost 1 base and J lost 6, with 10 bases in between. Here the CDR3 DNA reads TGTGCCAGCAGCCAAGGCCGAGGGACTCAGCCCCAGCATTTT. It specifies CASSQGRGTQPQHF.

This clonotype was picked up many times. This chain links TRBV14 with TRBJ1-1; 8 bases align to TRBD1. The CDR3 extends over 16 amino acids. The germline CDR1 and CDR2 sequences are SGHDN and FVKESK. V lost 4 bases and J lost 0; bases outside the gene matches: 7. As DNA, the CDR3 is TGTGCCAGCAGCCTAAACCCAGGGGGCCTGAACACTGAAGCTTTCTTT. It yields the protein CASSLNPGGLNTEAFF.

This clonotype was detected many times. The chain carries TRBV20-1 and TRBJ2-1; possible D gene TRBD2, 7 bases. V was shortened by 1 base and J by 4 bases, with 14 bases between the two germline ends. CDR3 length: 15 amino acids. Germline loops: CDR1 DFQATT, CDR2 SNEGSKA (reference sequence). CDR3 DNA sequence: TGCAGTGCTAGAGCCCAAGAGGGGGGGTACAATGAGCAGTTCTTC. It codes for CSARAQEGGYNEQFF.

There are many counts of this clonotype. The chain carries TRBV2 and TRBJ1-1, with D possibly TRBD1 on 5 matching bases. Trimming cost V 4 bases and J 4 bases, with 19 bases left between them. Germline-derived CDR1 and CDR2 are SNHLY and FYNNEI. The CDR3 is 16 residues long. The CDR3 region is CASSAWGERFITEAFF. The CDR3 region has the DNA TGTGCCAGCAGTGCTTGGGGCGAACGCTTTATCACTGAAGCTTTCTTT.

Many counts were recorded for this clonotype. The chain employs TRBV20-1 and TRBJ2-4; D could derive from TRBD1 or TRBD2 (5 bases each). The V gene lost 1 base and the J gene lost 3 bases, with 13 bases spanning the gap. This CDR3 region has 15 residues. Germline values: CDR1 DFQATT, CDR2 SNEGSKA (reference sequence). The CDR3 bases are TGCAGTGCTAGAGCCGCCGGGACCCACAAAAACATTCAGTACTTC. Encoded protein: CSARAAGTHKNIQYF.